Described below is a single TCR beta chain sequence and its context. What it recognizes is unknown. In generating TCR beta cDNA, 5'RACE template switching with UMIs was used. Following a re-call of the 5' RACE reads, TCRdb has one entry per CDR3 protein and lacks DNA. Here the sample table reports 500,000 to 700,000 distinct CDR3 sequences. This sample is part of a study of T cells expressing NK-cell markers. Study-level background: Repertoire data for TCR beta were derived from sorted T cells (CD3+CD56+NKG2C+, CD3+CD56+NKG2C- and CD3+CD56-NKG2C+).

Study results and caveats: Expanded NKG2C+ T cell clones were not confirmed as HCMV-specific.

Germline V gene data show CDR1 as LGHDT and CDR2 as YNNKEL (reference sequence). CDR3 size: 15 residues. The V gene is TRBV3-1, the J gene TRBJ2-1; TCRdb lists TRBD2, though no DNA is available to test this call. Sequencing used blood T cells: a sorted CD56 or NKG2C T cell subset, CD4+ or CD8+ T cells, or bulk PBMC T cells (not recorded which). This clonotype was obtained from a man aged 18 to 30 in good health. This chain's CDR3 is CASSLETSGHNEQFF.